The clone carrying this T cell receptor beta chain was seen more than once but under ten times. The record originates from a study of early T cells in non-severe SARS-CoV-2 infection. Study background: Bulk RNA isolated from unsorted whole blood underwent sequencing; chains were not paired.

Researchers attached unique molecular identifiers to individual cDNA molecules. TCRdb reanalysed the 5' RACE reads using MiXCR and keeps one entry per CDR3 protein. The sample holds just under 65,000 distinct CDR3 sequences, approximately 6.1% seen once. The CDR3 loop spans 13 amino acids. Germline V CDR1 and CDR2: LNHDA, SQIVND (reference sequence). Trimming removed 5 bases from V and 5 bases from J, with 12 bases in between. The chain combines TRBV19 with TRBJ1-2; D unresolved. Specimen: whole blood, collected at baseline. The receptor's source is an adult who was a healthcare worker with PCR-confirmed SARS-CoV-2 infection or an uninfected control (not recorded which). CDR3 nucleotide sequence: TGTGCCAGTAGTCGGACCCAGCAATATGGCTACACCTTC. This gives the protein CASSRTQQYGYTF.